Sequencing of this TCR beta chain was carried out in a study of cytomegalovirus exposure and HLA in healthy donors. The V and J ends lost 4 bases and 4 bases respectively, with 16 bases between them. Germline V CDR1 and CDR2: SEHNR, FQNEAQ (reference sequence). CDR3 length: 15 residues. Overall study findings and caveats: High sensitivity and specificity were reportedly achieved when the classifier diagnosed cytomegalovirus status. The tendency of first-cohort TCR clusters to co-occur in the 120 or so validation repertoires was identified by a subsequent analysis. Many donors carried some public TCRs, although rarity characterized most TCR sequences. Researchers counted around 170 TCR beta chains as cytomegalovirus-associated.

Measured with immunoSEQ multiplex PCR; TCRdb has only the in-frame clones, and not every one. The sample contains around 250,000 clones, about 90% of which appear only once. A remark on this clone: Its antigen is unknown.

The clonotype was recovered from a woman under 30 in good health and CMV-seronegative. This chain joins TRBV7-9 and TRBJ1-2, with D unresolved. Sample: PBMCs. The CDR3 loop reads CASSSPQARSYGYTF. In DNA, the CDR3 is TGTGCCAGCAGCTCCCCCCAGGCGAGAAGCTATGGCTACACCTTC.